The sequence of this T cell receptor (beta chain) was determined in a study of OX40 agonist ivuxolimab in advanced cancers. Overall study results and limits: Which antigen the expanded peripheral T cells recognized is unknown.

To note about this clone: Its cognate antigen is unknown.

Method: immunoSEQ multiplex PCR; TCRdb's copy keeps in-frame clones and lacks some. The sample includes about 78,000 clones, more than 80% of them seen just once. Germline CDR1 and CDR2: MNHEY and SVGAGI. There are 15 residues in the CDR3. The receptor was isolated from an adult with an advanced solid tumor such as melanoma, head and neck, liver or kidney cancer. The sequenced sample was CD4+ or CD8+ T cells sorted from blood, obtained in a trial of the OX40 agonist ivuxolimab. The chain uses TRBV6-5 and TRBJ2-5; 7 bases line up with TRBD2. TRBJ2-7 explains the end of the DNA better; the J call may be wrong. CDR3 nucleotides: TGTGCCAGCAGTTACCTCGCGGGAGCCTCCTACGAGCAGTACTTC. It codes for CASSYLAGASYEQYF.